A selection of T cell receptor beta chains follows, all from one sample in a study of blood T cell repertoires in COVID-19. This table comes from immunoSEQ multiplex PCR, and its TCRdb copy is limited to in-frame clones, with some not included. The repertoire includes around 100,000 clones, 80% to 90% of them detected once, and approximately 3.6% sits in the top ten. What was sequenced was peripheral blood. The receptors were sampled from a woman aged 55-75 years with acute or convalescent COVID-19. Both conserved end residues are part of each CDR3. A D gene is named only where the DNA matches it firmly. Clone size, where shown, is once, few, many, or a class for clones that have expanded.

j_call: TRBJ2-3; v_call: TRBV7-2; clone_size: -; d_call: TRBD2; cdr3_aa: CASSKRGPGLADKGTQYF; cdr3_nt: TGTGCCAGCAGCAAAAGGGGCCCGGGACTAGCGGATAAAGGGACGCAGTATTTT
j_call: TRBJ2-5; v_call: TRBV27; clone_size: -; d_call: TRBD2; cdr3_aa: CASSAKLAVQETQYF; cdr3_nt: TGTGCCAGCAGTGCCAAACTAGCGGTCCAAGAGACCCAGTACTTC
j_call: TRBJ1-1; v_call: TRBV4-1; clone_size: -; d_call: -; cdr3_aa: CASSTGGAQATEAFF; cdr3_nt: TGCGCCAGCAGCACTGGGGGGGCGCAAGCCACTGAAGCTTTCTTT
j_call: TRBJ2-1; v_call: TRBV9; clone_size: -; d_call: -; cdr3_aa: CASSFTGEQFF; cdr3_nt: TGTGCCAGCAGCTTCACGGGTGAGCAGTTCTTC
j_call: TRBJ2-3; v_call: TRBV7-6; clone_size: -; d_call: TRBD2; cdr3_aa: CASSPRLAGSTDTQYF; cdr3_nt: TGTGCCAGCAGCCCCCGACTAGCGGGAAGCACAGATACGCAGTATTTT
j_call: TRBJ1-2; v_call: TRBV6-5; clone_size: -; d_call: TRBD1; cdr3_aa: CASSRTGGYGYTF; cdr3_nt: TGTGCCAGCAGTCGGACAGGGGGCTATGGCTACACCTTC
j_call: TRBJ2-2; v_call: TRBV6-5; clone_size: -; d_call: TRBD2; cdr3_aa: CASLLAGVKGELFF; cdr3_nt: TGTGCCAGCTTACTAGCGGGAGTAAAGGGGGAGCTGTTTTTT
j_call: TRBJ1-1; v_call: TRBV28; clone_size: -; d_call: -; cdr3_aa: CASSPQTLEAFF; cdr3_nt: TGTGCCAGCAGTCCACAGACACTGGAAGCTTTCTTT
j_call: TRBJ2-7; v_call: TRBV18; clone_size: -; d_call: -; cdr3_aa: CASSPGVGAAQGEQYF; cdr3_nt: TGTGCCAGCTCACCGGGAGTCGGGGCAGCCCAGGGGGAGCAGTACTTC
j_call: TRBJ1-1; v_call: TRBV28; clone_size: -; d_call: -; cdr3_aa: CASSLAMGPNTEAFF; cdr3_nt: TGTGCCAGCAGTTTAGCCATGGGCCCTAACACTGAAGCTTTCTTT
j_call: TRBJ2-1; v_call: TRBV5-1; clone_size: -; d_call: -; cdr3_aa: CASSPGVGYNEQFF; cdr3_nt: TGCGCCAGCAGCCCCGGGGTAGGTTACAATGAGCAGTTCTTC
j_call: TRBJ1-4; v_call: TRBV5-4; clone_size: -; d_call: -; cdr3_aa: CASSLGGESEKLFF; cdr3_nt: TGTGCCAGCAGCTTGGGGGGGGAGTCTGAAAAACTGTTTTTT
j_call: TRBJ2-1; v_call: TRBV5-5; clone_size: -; d_call: TRBD2; cdr3_aa: CASRLGLVPNEQFF; cdr3_nt: TGTGCCAGCAGACTGGGACTAGTACCCAATGAGCAGTTCTTC
j_call: TRBJ1-6; v_call: TRBV27; clone_size: -; d_call: -; cdr3_aa: CASSLRGANSPLHF; cdr3_nt: TGTGCCAGCAGTTTACGTGGGGCTAATTCACCCCTCCACTTT
j_call: TRBJ2-1; v_call: TRBV28; clone_size: -; d_call: -; cdr3_aa: CASSGTGSPPYNEQFF; cdr3_nt: TGTGCCAGCAGTGGCACAGGGTCCCCTCCCTACAATGAGCAGTTCTTC
j_call: TRBJ1-1; v_call: TRBV12-5; clone_size: -; d_call: -; cdr3_aa: CASGLGQLNTEAFF; cdr3_nt: TGTGCTAGTGGTTTGGGACAGTTGAACACTGAAGCTTTCTTT
j_call: TRBJ1-4; v_call: TRBV19; clone_size: -; d_call: -; cdr3_aa: CASSIGGEVPPLGKLFF; cdr3_nt: TGTGCCAGTAGTATAGGAGGAGAAGTTCCCCCCCTTGGAAAACTGTTTTTT
j_call: TRBJ2-1; v_call: TRBV7-8; clone_size: -; d_call: TRBD2; cdr3_aa: CASSPLAGPLDEQFF; cdr3_nt: TGTGCCAGCAGCCCCCTAGCGGGGCCGTTGGATGAGCAGTTCTTC
j_call: TRBJ1-6; v_call: TRBV4-2; clone_size: -; d_call: -; cdr3_aa: CASSQEGGRGNSPLHF; cdr3_nt: TGTGCCAGCAGCCAAGAGGGTGGTCGCGGGAATTCACCCCTCCACTTT
j_call: TRBJ2-5; v_call: TRBV5-1; clone_size: -; d_call: -; cdr3_aa: CASSWGDVPETQYF; cdr3_nt: TGCGCCAGCAGCTGGGGGGATGTGCCGGAGACCCAGTACTTC
j_call: TRBJ1-1; v_call: TRBV7-9; clone_size: -; d_call: -; cdr3_aa: CASSLERGTEAFF; cdr3_nt: TGTGCCAGCAGCTTAGAAAGGGGAACTGAAGCTTTCTTT
j_call: TRBJ1-4; v_call: TRBV29-1; clone_size: -; d_call: -; cdr3_aa: CSVEVGRNEKLFF; cdr3_nt: TGCAGCGTTGAAGTCGGGAGAAATGAAAAACTGTTTTTT
j_call: TRBJ2-5; v_call: TRBV3-1/TRBV3-2; clone_size: -; d_call: -; cdr3_aa: CASSQGFAAETQYF; cdr3_nt: TGTGCCAGCAGCCAAGGGTTTGCGGCAGAGACCCAGTACTTC
j_call: TRBJ1-2; v_call: TRBV19; clone_size: once; d_call: -; cdr3_aa: CASSLQGSEDGYTF; cdr3_nt: TGTGCCAGTAGCCTACAGGGTTCTGAGGATGGCTACACCTTC
j_call: TRBJ1-2; v_call: TRBV7-2; clone_size: -; d_call: TRBD1; cdr3_aa: CASSLRQGSNYGYTF; cdr3_nt: TGTGCCAGCAGCTTAAGACAGGGATCTAACTATGGCTACACCTTC
j_call: TRBJ1-3; v_call: TRBV6-1; clone_size: -; d_call: -; cdr3_aa: CASSELGNTIYF; cdr3_nt: TGTGCCAGCAGTGAACTTGGAAACACCATATATTTT
j_call: TRBJ1-1; v_call: TRBV6-1; clone_size: -; d_call: -; cdr3_aa: CASSERLPTTEAFF; cdr3_nt: TGTGCCAGCAGTGAAAGACTCCCGACCACTGAAGCTTTCTTT
j_call: TRBJ2-3; v_call: TRBV7-3; clone_size: -; d_call: TRBD2; cdr3_aa: CASSPTSVSTDTQYF; cdr3_nt: TGTGCCAGCAGCCCCACTAGCGTCAGCACAGATACGCAGTATTTT
j_call: TRBJ2-3; v_call: TRBV13; clone_size: -; d_call: -; cdr3_aa: CASSFRGTDTQYF; cdr3_nt: TGTGCCAGCAGCTTCCGCGGGACAGATACGCAGTATTTT
j_call: TRBJ2-5; v_call: TRBV29-1; clone_size: -; d_call: TRBD1; cdr3_aa: CSVAGTAQETQYF; cdr3_nt: TGCAGCGTAGCCGGGACAGCCCAAGAGACCCAGTACTTC
j_call: TRBJ2-1; v_call: TRBV15; clone_size: -; d_call: -; cdr3_aa: CATSGLFGEQFF; cdr3_nt: TGTGCCACCAGCGGACTTTTTGGCGAGCAGTTCTTC
j_call: TRBJ2-3; v_call: TRBV28; clone_size: -; d_call: -; cdr3_aa: CASSSSVIAQYF; cdr3_nt: TGTGCCAGCAGTTCGAGTGTGATTGCGCAGTATTTT
j_call: TRBJ2-7; v_call: TRBV25-1; clone_size: -; d_call: -; cdr3_aa: CASEGWGPYEQYF; cdr3_nt: TGTGCCAGCGAAGGCTGGGGCCCCTACGAGCAGTACTTC
j_call: TRBJ1-1; v_call: TRBV25-1; clone_size: -; d_call: -; cdr3_aa: CASSEFNPEGTEAFF; cdr3_nt: TGTGCCAGCAGTGAATTTAACCCGGAGGGAACTGAAGCTTTCTTT
j_call: TRBJ2-5; v_call: TRBV2; clone_size: -; d_call: TRBD1; cdr3_aa: CASRDRGLETQYF; cdr3_nt: TGTGCCAGCCGGGACAGGGGGCTGGAGACCCAGTACTTC
j_call: TRBJ1-3; v_call: TRBV4-2; clone_size: -; d_call: TRBD1; cdr3_aa: CASSQADRGLIGNTIYF; cdr3_nt: TGTGCCAGCAGCCAAGCTGACAGGGGGCTTATTGGAAACACCATATATTTT
j_call: TRBJ2-6; v_call: TRBV10-3; clone_size: once; d_call: -; cdr3_aa: CAIQAGSGANVLTF; cdr3_nt: TGTGCCATCCAGGCGGGCTCTGGGGCCAACGTCCTGACTTTC
j_call: TRBJ1-1; v_call: TRBV19; clone_size: -; d_call: TRBD1; cdr3_aa: CASSIQGAFGTEAFF; cdr3_nt: TGTGCCAGTAGTATACAGGGGGCGTTTGGCACTGAAGCTTTCTTT
j_call: TRBJ2-1; v_call: TRBV7-9; clone_size: -; d_call: TRBD2; cdr3_aa: CASSSSILAGYYNEQFF; cdr3_nt: TGTGCCAGCAGCTCATCAATACTAGCGGGTTACTACAATGAGCAGTTCTTC
j_call: TRBJ2-3; v_call: TRBV19; clone_size: -; d_call: -; cdr3_aa: CASSYTVTDTQYF; cdr3_nt: TGTGCCAGTAGTTACACCGTCACAGATACGCAGTATTTT
j_call: TRBJ1-5; v_call: TRBV6-2/TRBV6-3; clone_size: -; d_call: -; cdr3_aa: CASSPIGGNQPQHF; cdr3_nt: TGTGCCAGCAGCCCAATAGGGGGAAATCAGCCCCAGCATTTT
j_call: TRBJ2-3; v_call: TRBV5-1; clone_size: -; d_call: -; cdr3_aa: CASSLVSSGPPSTDTQYF; cdr3_nt: TGCGCCAGCAGCTTAGTTTCGAGCGGGCCACCTAGCACAGATACGCAGTATTTT
j_call: TRBJ1-1; v_call: TRBV7-9; clone_size: -; d_call: -; cdr3_aa: CASSLDRNTEAFF; cdr3_nt: TGTGCCAGCAGCCTTGACAGGAACACTGAAGCTTTCTTT
j_call: TRBJ1-6; v_call: TRBV28; clone_size: -; d_call: -; cdr3_aa: CASSLTTENSPLHF; cdr3_nt: TGTGCCAGCAGTTTAACGACAGAGAATTCACCCCTCCACTTT
j_call: TRBJ2-3; v_call: TRBV30; clone_size: -; d_call: TRBD2; cdr3_aa: CAWSRIAGGRTDTQYF; cdr3_nt: TGTGCCTGGAGTCGTATAGCGGGAGGGAGGACAGATACGCAGTATTTT
j_call: TRBJ1-1; v_call: TRBV18; clone_size: once; d_call: TRBD1; cdr3_aa: CASSRGTANTEAFF; cdr3_nt: TGTGCCAGCTCCCGCGGGACAGCGAACACTGAAGCTTTCTTT
j_call: TRBJ2-3; v_call: TRBV29-1; clone_size: -; d_call: -; cdr3_aa: CSVKTGGTDTQYF; cdr3_nt: TGCAGCGTTAAAACAGGAGGGACAGATACGCAGTATTTT